Below, 30 T cell receptor beta chains from the same sample are listed, as sequenced in a study of blood T cells in healthy people across ages. Sample-barcoded 5' priming and a J-beta primer mix drove a second PCR of roughly 7 to 11 cycles. A single record per CDR3 protein comes from TCRdb applying MiXCR to the 5' RACE reads. Of hundreds of thousands of distinct CDR3 sequences detected, approximately 53% appear once; the ten largest clones hold around 40%. Material: blood. These receptors were collected from a man aged 80 or over in good health.

This chain links TRBV20-1 with TRBJ2-5, with D unresolved. V was clipped by 4 bases and J by 9 bases, with 18 bases between them. This CDR3 is built from 13 residues. Germline lookup yields CDR1 DFQATT and CDR2 SNEGSKA (reference sequence). This CDR3 reads CSAIKAGTWAQYF. The DNA of the CDR3 is TGCAGTGCTATTAAGGCAGGCACATGGGCCCAGTACTTC.

The chain has TRBV6-6 and TRBJ1-1; TRBD1 agrees at 10 bases. The germline V gene has CDR1 MNHNY and CDR2 SVGAGI (reference sequence). J gave up 5 bases and V 8 bases, and 8 bases lay outside the gene matches. This CDR3 has 14 residues. The CDR3 reads CASERTGGATEAFF. The CDR3 DNA follows: TGTGCCAGCGAGCGGACAGGGGGGGCGACTGAAGCTTTCTTT.

The chain employs TRBV29-1 and TRBJ2-1, with D possibly TRBD2 on 6 matching bases. CDR1 and CDR2 (germline): SQVTM, ANQGSEA. The V end lost 2 bases, the J end lost 4 bases, and 21 bases lay between the germline ends. The CDR3 totals 17 residues. CDR3 sequence (DNA): TGCAGCGTTGAATCCCTAGGTGGGCAGCGGGTTTACAATGAGCAGTTCTTC. It yields the protein CSVESLGGQRVYNEQFF.

This clonotype appeared many times. The CDR3 DNA reads as TGCAGCGTTGAAGGTAACAGGGGCAGCAATGAGCAGTTCTTC. Its protein product is CSVEGNRGSNEQFF. The V call is TRBV29-1, the J call TRBJ2-1; 7 bases are a match to TRBD1. From germline, CDR1 is SQVTM and CDR2 ANQGSEA. Trimming at V came to 1 base and at J to 6 bases, leaving 6 bases not matched to a gene. The CDR3 covers 14 residues.

V and J are TRBV6-5 and TRBJ2-3; no reliable D call. This CDR3 contains 14 residues. CDR1 is MNHEY and CDR2 is SVGAGI in the germline V gene. The V end was cut by 5 bases, the J end by 1 base, with 10 bases between. CDR3 coding DNA: TGTGCCAGCAGTACGACGACACGCACAGATACGCAGTATTTT. This sequence encodes CASSTTTRTDTQYF.

The table lists this clonotype with a count of one. The CDR3 DNA follows: TGCAGTGCTAGGATGTACGGTCGGGGCACTGAAGCTTTCTTT. Its protein is CSARMYGRGTEAFF. The rearrangement links TRBV20-1 to TRBJ1-1; no firm D call. Germline CDR1 and CDR2: DFQATT and SNEGSKA (reference sequence). This CDR3 region has 14 residues. The germline V and J ends were trimmed by 3 bases and 4 bases, with 15 bases remaining between them.

A note on this clonotype: One junction end does not reproduce the germline sequence, and a read error may be involved. The chain links TRBV24-1 to TRBJ2-1; D not resolved. Germline V gives CDR1 KGHDR, CDR2 SFDVKD. The CDR3 spans 13 residues. DNA of the CDR3: TGTGCCGCCAGTGATTTGACAAACAATGAGCAGTTCTTC. This translates into CAASDLTNNEQFF.

This clonotype has a single count. This sequence joins TRBV2 and TRBJ1-4; no clear D. CDR1 and CDR2 (germline): SNHLY, FYNNEI. Trimming shortened V by 3 bases and J by 5 bases, and 4 bases separated the two germline ends. CDR3 length: 12 residues. CDR3: CASSDPNEKLFF. CDR3 bases: TGTGCCAGCAGTGACCCGAATGAAAAACTGTTTTTT.

The CDR3 nucleotides read TGCAGTGCTACTGAGGGAAACTATGGCTACACCTTC. This codes for CSATEGNYGYTF. This chain links TRBV20-1 with TRBJ1-2; D is unclear. The CDR3 sequence is 12 residues long. Trimming shortened V by 4 bases and J by 2 bases, and 8 bases separated the two germline ends. Germline V lookup: CDR1 DFQATT, CDR2 SNEGSKA (reference sequence).

This chain joins TRBV7-2 and TRBJ2-7; D is possibly TRBD2 (6 bases). Germline assignment: CDR1 SGHTA and CDR2 FQGNSA. CDR3 length: 14 residues. V lost 2 bases to trimming and J lost 3 bases, with 11 bases between them. Here the CDR3 DNA reads TGTGCCAGCAGCTTAACCCCGGGACTCTACGAGCAGTACTTC. This encodes CASSLTPGLYEQYF.

CDR3 amino acids: CASSQDDRVYGNQPQHF. CDR3 DNA sequence: TGCGCCAGCAGCCAAGATGACCGGGTTTATGGCAATCAGCCCCAGCATTTT. The chain uses TRBV4-1 and TRBJ1-5; D is unclear. Germline CDR1 reads MGHRA; CDR2 reads YSYEKL. Trimming left V 0 bases short and J 2 bases short, with 14 bases between. This CDR3 has 17 amino acids.

In regard to this clonotype: An end of the junction does not agree with germline; a read error may underlie this. V and J are TRBV18 and TRBJ1-2, with D tentatively TRBD1 (6 bases). The germline gives CDR1 KGHSH, CDR2 LQKENI. The CDR3 length is 14 residues. CDR3: CASSKYRESYGHTF. The CDR3 nucleotides are TGTGCCAGCTCGAAATACAGGGAATCCTATGGCCACACCTTC.

The V call is TRBV10-3, the J call TRBJ2-6; no firm D call. Germline CDR1 reads ENHRY; CDR2 reads SYGVKD. Trimming cost V 5 bases and J 0 bases, with 5 bases left between them. This CDR3 has 14 amino acids. The CDR3 coding sequence is TGTGCCATCAGTACAGACTCTGGGGCCAACGTCCTGACTTTC. Encoded protein: CAISTDSGANVLTF.

Only a few counts were recorded for this clonotype. This rearrangement joins TRBV16 to TRBJ2-5; a possible D gene is TRBD2 (6 bases). This CDR3 has 15 amino acids. Per the germline V gene, CDR1 is KGHSY and CDR2 is FQNENV. V was pared by 6 bases and J by 2 bases, with 16 bases between. CDR3 loop: CASSLEEGLQETQYF. The CDR3 coding sequence is TGTGCCAGCAGTCTGGAGGAGGGACTGCAAGAGACCCAGTACTTC.

In this sample, this clonotype turned up once. The junction differs from germline at one of its ends, possibly a read error. J is TRBJ1-5 and V is TRBV2; possibly TRBD1 for D (6 bases). The CDR3 has 13 amino acids. CDR1 is SNHLY, CDR2 FYNNEI, per germline. CDR3 sequence (DNA): TGTGCCAGCCAACAGGGAAGCAATCACCCCCAGCATTTT. Translation: CASQQGSNHPQHF.

The chain joins TRBV27 to TRBJ2-1; no definite D call. This CDR3 is 11 amino acids long. V lost 7 bases and J 8 bases, leaving 9 bases between the germline ends. Per germline, CDR1 MNHEY and CDR2 SMNVEV (reference sequence). Here the CDR3 reads CASTNRHEQFF. Written as DNA, the CDR3 is TGTGCCAGCACTAATAGGCATGAGCAGTTCTTC.

The chain joins TRBV2 to TRBJ1-4, with TRBD1 matching 7 bases. Germline CDR1 is SNHLY and CDR2 is FYNNEI. The CDR3 length is 13 residues. The V and J ends lost 7 bases and 8 bases, in that order; junction bases with no gene match: 7. CDR3 loop: CASNTGAREKLFF. In nucleotides, the CDR3 is TGTGCCAGCAATACAGGGGCGAGGGAAAAACTGTTTTTT.

V gene TRBV7-2 combines with J gene TRBJ2-3; D remains unclear. This CDR3 region has 13 residues. Trimming removed 1 base at V and 14 bases at J, with 16 bases between. The V gene's germline CDR1 is SGHTA and CDR2 FQGNSA. CDR3 protein: CTSSLGGERYAYF. CDR3 bases: TGTACCAGCAGCTTAGGAGGTGAGAGATACGCGTATTTT.

V and J are TRBV6-1 and TRBJ1-4; 10 bases are a match to TRBD1. The CDR3 is 14 amino acids. Germline CDR1 MNHNS, CDR2 SASEGT. J gave up 8 bases and V 11 bases, and 11 bases lay outside the gene matches. The CDR3 DNA reads TGTGCCGGCATAACCGGGACAGGGGCCGAAAAACTGTTTTTT. It is translated as CAGITGTGAEKLFF.

The genes are TRBV29-1 and TRBJ2-3; D ambiguous. The DNA end is a closer match to TRBJ1-3, so the J assignment may be wrong. CDR1 is SQVTM and CDR2 is ANQGSEA in the germline V gene. This CDR3 is built from 11 residues. In DNA, the CDR3 is TGCAGCGCCGGACGGGCGGGCACCATATATTTT. This gives the protein CSAGRAGTIYF.

The CDR3 bases are TGCAGTGCTAGACCGCTGGCTAATGAAAAACTGTTTTTT. It encodes CSARPLANEKLFF. The chain uses TRBV20-1 and TRBJ1-4; D call uncertain. Trimming took 2 bases from V and 3 from J, leaving 7 bases between them. The germline CDR1 and CDR2 sequences are DFQATT and SNEGSKA (reference sequence). This CDR3 is 13 amino acids long.

This clonotype was observed a few times. The V and J genes are TRBV5-1 and TRBJ2-7; 8 bases match TRBD2. Germline CDR1 SGHRS, CDR2 YFSETQ. The CDR3 loop spans 18 amino acids. V shed 0 bases and J 3 bases; nucleotides not matched to a gene: 14. In nucleotides, the CDR3 is TGCGCCAGCAGCTTGGCCGGGGGGGGAGTCCCTCAAATCTACGAGCAGTACTTC. Its translation is CASSLAGGGVPQIYEQYF.

The J gene is TRBJ2-1, the V gene TRBV14; 9 nucleotides match TRBD1. Germline-derived CDR1 and CDR2 are SGHDN and FVKESK. Trimming took 4 bases from V and 7 from J; bases not matched to a gene: 11. The CDR3 is 16 amino acids. CDR3 in amino acids: CASSPQDRGSWNEQFF. The CDR3 DNA sequence: TGTGCCAGCAGCCCTCAGGACAGGGGATCTTGGAATGAGCAGTTCTTC.

This clonotype was observed a single time. The rearrangement uses TRBV3-1 and TRBJ2-5; 16 nucleotides match TRBD2. V was clipped by 4 bases and J by 6 bases; unmatched bases: 8. Germline V gene data show CDR1 as LGHDT and CDR2 as YNNKEL (reference sequence). There are 17 residues in the CDR3. CDR3 loop: CASSLAGLAGGPKTQYF. The CDR3 nucleotides are TGTGCCAGCAGCCTCGCGGGACTAGCGGGAGGGCCGAAGACCCAGTACTTC.

This clonotype was detected a few times. The genes are TRBV3-1 and TRBJ2-4; D may be TRBD2 (6 bases). Trimming took 1 base from V and 0 from J, leaving 7 bases between them. CDR3 length: 15 amino acids. Germline values: CDR1 LGHDT, CDR2 YNNKEL (reference sequence). CDR3 sequence (DNA): TGTGCCAGCAGCCAAGGGGGACTAGCCAAAAACATTCAGTACTTC. This codes for CASSQGGLAKNIQYF.

This chain uses TRBV7-9 with TRBJ2-6; no firm D call. V lost 1 base and J 4 bases, leaving 11 bases between the germline ends. This CDR3 region has 16 residues. CDR1 is SEHNR and CDR2 is FQNEAQ in the germline V gene (reference sequence). The CDR3 DNA follows: TGTGCCAGCAGCTTAGATACCCCTCGAGGGGCCAACGTCCTGACTTTC. It yields the protein CASSLDTPRGANVLTF.

The chain carries TRBV9 and TRBJ2-1; TRBD2 is a possible D gene (5 bases). Germline values: CDR1 SGDLS, CDR2 YYNGEE. The CDR3 length is 13 residues. Trimming took off 4 bases at V and 7 bases at J, with 12 bases between the two ends. CDR3 DNA sequence: TGTGCCAGCAGCTCCCGTTGGAGGAATGAGCAGTTCTTC. As protein: CASSSRWRNEQFF.

The gene calls are TRBV6-6 and TRBJ2-5, with no clear D. Trimming left V 7 bases short and J 2 bases short, with 11 bases between. This CDR3 contains 13 residues. Per the germline V gene, CDR1 is MNHNY and CDR2 is SVGAGI (reference sequence). The CDR3 protein is CASTRSSQETQYF. The CDR3 bases are TGTGCCAGCACCAGAAGTTCTCAAGAGACCCAGTACTTC.

The chain joins TRBV6-5 to TRBJ2-3; 14 bases are shared with TRBD2. Germline CDR1 and CDR2: MNHEY and SVGAGI. The V and J ends lost 9 bases and 9 bases, in that order; junction bases with no gene match: 11. The CDR3 spans 15 residues. The CDR3 DNA is TGTGCCAGGCTGGCCGCGGGACTAGCGGGAGACACGCAGTATTTT. As protein: CARLAAGLAGDTQYF.

On this clonotype itself: One end of the junction fails to match germline, which may point to a read error. The chain couples TRBV12-3 or TRBV12-4 to TRBJ1-2; TRBD1 aligns across 10 bases. CDR3 length equals 15 residues. Written as DNA, the CDR3 is TGTGCCGGCAGTTTGACAGGGGGCAACGACTATGGCTACACCTTC. Encoded protein: CAGSLTGGNDYGYTF.